This is a list of T cell receptor beta chains from one sample in a study of shared clonotypes between healthy human individuals. Sequenced by immunoSEQ multiplex PCR; TCRdb stores in-frame clones only, minus some. The sample includes approximately 2,200,000 clones, around 93% of them seen just once. Sequencing used naive CD8+ T cells from PBMCs. The receptors were sampled from a man aged 18 to 30 in good health. Some clones in this sample may be carry-over from other donors' samples. The CDR3 runs from the conserved cysteine through the conserved F or W.

V: TRBV7-9
CDR3: CASSSTGGGETQYF

V: TRBV4-3
CDR3: CASSQDTSGWGYGYTF

V: TRBV7-2
CDR3: CASSGRREFNEQYF

V: TRBV6-5
CDR3: CASSYEGGTDTQYF

V: TRBV7-9
CDR3: CASTPGTGGYEQYF

V: TRBV27
CDR3: CASSLSSGRPNNEQFF

V: TRBV5-5
CDR3: CASSQGQGINEQYF

V: TRBV28
CDR3: CASSFQYTGELFF

V: TRBV21-1
CDR3: CASRKGSKVGNTEAFF

V: TRBV27
CDR3: CASSPRTSGTTGELFF

V: TRBV27
CDR3: CASSLGGGWGETQYF

V: TRBV6-6
CDR3: CASRAGGGRYEQYF

V: TRBV7-9
CDR3: CASSLGRGLYGYTF

V: TRBV9
CDR3: CASSEAGEILTDTQYF

V: TRBV6-6
CDR3: CASSYEGDRRNTIYF

V: TRBV11-2
CDR3: CASSLVPPGAGTDTQYF

V: TRBV14
CDR3: CASSQVGLAGSTDTQYF

V: TRBV27
CDR3: CASSLPRLAGDLSYEQYF

V: TRBV7-9
CDR3: CASGDSVYNEQFF

V: TRBV5-8
CDR3: CASSAAGTAPFGYGYTF

V: TRBV29-1
CDR3: CSVLTGLGAEAFF

V: TRBV27
CDR3: CASRGARETQYF

V: TRBV2
CDR3: CASRGPSNQPQHF

V: TRBV5-5
CDR3: CASSFGRSSIYEQYF

V: TRBV21-1
CDR3: CANHTGELFF

V: TRBV27
CDR3: CASSLTAPNKGATEAFF

V: TRBV27
CDR3: CASSLVYGNQPQHF

V: TRBV7-9
CDR3: CASSPLLPGRETQYF

V: TRBV5-5
CDR3: CASSFWAVSGNTIYF

V: TRBV19
CDR3: CASKEGGTASNYGYTF

V: TRBV28
CDR3: CASRLSRVTKETQYF

V: TRBV29-1
CDR3: CSVEAGGYTDTQYF

V: TRBV19
CDR3: CASSIGSYSNQPQHF

V: TRBV4-3
CDR3: CASSQDRTGLSYEQYF

V: TRBV28
CDR3: CASSSWGDSFF

V: TRBV4-1
CDR3: CASSHAQGNEKLFF

V: TRBV27
CDR3: CASSQVAYTDTQYF

V: TRBV6-1
CDR3: CASSARGTYEQYF

V: TRBV9
CDR3: CASSPREDTQYF

V: TRBV15
CDR3: CATSRVAGGTDTQYF

V: TRBV9
CDR3: CASSPGTNYNEQFF

V: TRBV11-2
CDR3: CASSLDPSYEQYF